This TCR beta chain originates from a study of regulatory T cells in long-lasting Graves disease. About the research overall: To qualify as persistent, Graves' disease required over 5 years of antithyroid drugs with positive TSH receptor antibodies.

As for time point: persistent/refractory GD, antithyroid drugs over 5 years with positive TRAb. PBMC-extracted RNA yielded the TCR library. Peripheral blood, about 8.8 milliliters of it, was drawn into EDTA tubes. Study conclusions and caveats: The work looked only at peripheral blood and did not look at thyroid tissue.

According to the study, TCR beta libraries were built with iRepertoire HTBI primers and CDR3-region Arm-PCR. TCRdb fed the multiplex PCR reads into MiXCR, producing one record per CDR3 protein. The table includes around 340,000 distinct CDR3 sequences, about 19% detected once. This clonotype was observed at least ten times. Antigen specificity is unknown. Sequenced material: peripheral blood mononuclear cells (PBMCs), taken when the disease was refractory, from a patient treated with antithyroid drugs. This clonotype originated in a female donor with Graves disease.

The CDR3 DNA follows: TGTGCCACCAGCAGAGGGATCGGCGGACAGGGCGGAAATCAGCCCCAGCATTTT. This gives the protein CATSRGIGGQGGNQPQHF. The chain couples TRBV15 to TRBJ1-5, with 8 bases fitting TRBD1. This CDR3 has 18 residues. Trimming cost V 1 base and J 4 bases; bases outside gene matches: 12. CDR1 LNHNV and CDR2 YYDKDF come from the germline V gene (reference sequence).